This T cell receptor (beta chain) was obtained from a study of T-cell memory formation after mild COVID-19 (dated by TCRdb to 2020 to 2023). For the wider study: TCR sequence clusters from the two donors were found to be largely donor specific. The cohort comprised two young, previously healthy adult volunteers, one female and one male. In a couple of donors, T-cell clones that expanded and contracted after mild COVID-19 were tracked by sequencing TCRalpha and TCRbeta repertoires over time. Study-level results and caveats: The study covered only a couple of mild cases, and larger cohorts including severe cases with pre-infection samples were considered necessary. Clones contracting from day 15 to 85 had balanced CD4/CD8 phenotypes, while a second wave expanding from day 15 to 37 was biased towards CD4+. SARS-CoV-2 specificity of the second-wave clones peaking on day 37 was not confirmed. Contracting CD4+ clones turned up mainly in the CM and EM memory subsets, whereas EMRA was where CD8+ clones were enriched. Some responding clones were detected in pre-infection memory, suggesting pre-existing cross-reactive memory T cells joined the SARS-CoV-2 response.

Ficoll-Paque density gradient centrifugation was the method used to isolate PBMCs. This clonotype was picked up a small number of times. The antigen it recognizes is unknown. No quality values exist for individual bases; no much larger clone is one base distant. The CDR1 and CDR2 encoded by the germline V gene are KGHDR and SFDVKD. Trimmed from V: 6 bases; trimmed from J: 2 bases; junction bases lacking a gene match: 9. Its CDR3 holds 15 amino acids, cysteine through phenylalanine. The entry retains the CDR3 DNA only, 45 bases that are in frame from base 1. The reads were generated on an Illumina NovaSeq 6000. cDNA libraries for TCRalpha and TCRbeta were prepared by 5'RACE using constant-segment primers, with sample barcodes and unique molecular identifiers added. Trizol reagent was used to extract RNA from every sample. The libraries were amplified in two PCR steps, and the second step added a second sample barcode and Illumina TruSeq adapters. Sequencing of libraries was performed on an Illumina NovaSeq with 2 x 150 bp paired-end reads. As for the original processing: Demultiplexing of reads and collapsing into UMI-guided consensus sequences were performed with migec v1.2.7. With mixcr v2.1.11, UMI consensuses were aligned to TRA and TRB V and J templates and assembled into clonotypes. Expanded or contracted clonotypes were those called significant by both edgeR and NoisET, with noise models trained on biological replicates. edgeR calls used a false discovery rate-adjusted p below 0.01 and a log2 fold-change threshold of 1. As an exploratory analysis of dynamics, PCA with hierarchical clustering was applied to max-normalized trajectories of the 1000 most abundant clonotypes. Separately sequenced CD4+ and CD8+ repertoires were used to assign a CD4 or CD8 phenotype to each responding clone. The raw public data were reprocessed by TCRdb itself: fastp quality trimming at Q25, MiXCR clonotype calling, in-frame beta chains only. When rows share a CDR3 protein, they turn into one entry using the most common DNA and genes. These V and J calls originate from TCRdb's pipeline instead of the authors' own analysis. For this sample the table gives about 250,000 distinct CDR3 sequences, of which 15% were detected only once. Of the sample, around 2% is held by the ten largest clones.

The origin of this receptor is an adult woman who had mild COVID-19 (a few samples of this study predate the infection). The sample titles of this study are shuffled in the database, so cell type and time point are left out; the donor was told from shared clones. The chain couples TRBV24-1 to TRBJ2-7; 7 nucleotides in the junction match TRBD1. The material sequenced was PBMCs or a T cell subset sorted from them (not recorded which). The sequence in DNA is TGTGCCACCAGTCGCGGACAGGTGGGAACCTACGAGCAGTACTTC. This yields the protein CATSRGQVGTYEQYF.